The present entry profiles one TCR beta chain with its context. This record comes from a study of blood T cell repertoires in COVID-19. This CDR3 is 12 amino acids long. Trimming took off 7 bases at V and 5 bases at J, with 9 bases between the two ends. Repertoires were generated with immunoSEQ multiplex PCR, while TCRdb's copy carries only in-frame clones and drops some. The table has about 110,000 clones, about 89% seen once. The receptor's source is a middle-aged man with acute or convalescent COVID-19. The V call is TRBV12-3 or TRBV12-4, the J call TRBJ2-1, with D unresolved. Sequences were obtained from peripheral blood. The CDR3 nucleotides are TGTGCCAGCACGCGGTTGGACAATGAGCAGTTCTTC. Its protein product is CASTRLDNEQFF.